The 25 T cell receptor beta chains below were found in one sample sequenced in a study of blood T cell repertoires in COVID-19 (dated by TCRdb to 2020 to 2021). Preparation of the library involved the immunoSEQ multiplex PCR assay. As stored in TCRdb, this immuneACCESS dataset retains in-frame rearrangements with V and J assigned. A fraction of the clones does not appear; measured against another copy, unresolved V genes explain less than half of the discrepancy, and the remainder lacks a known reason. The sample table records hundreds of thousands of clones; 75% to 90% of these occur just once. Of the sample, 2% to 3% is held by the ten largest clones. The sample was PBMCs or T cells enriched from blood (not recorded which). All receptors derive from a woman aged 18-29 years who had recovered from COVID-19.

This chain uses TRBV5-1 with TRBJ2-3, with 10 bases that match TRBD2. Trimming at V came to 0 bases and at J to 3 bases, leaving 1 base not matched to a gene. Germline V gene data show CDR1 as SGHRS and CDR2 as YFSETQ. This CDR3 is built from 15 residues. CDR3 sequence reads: CASSLELAGTDTQYF. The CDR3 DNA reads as TGCGCCAGCAGCTTGGAACTAGCGGGGACAGATACGCAGTATTTT. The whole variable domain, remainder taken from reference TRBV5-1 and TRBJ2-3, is KAGVTQTPRYLIKTRGQQVTLSCSPISGHRSVSWYQQTPGQGLQFLFEYFSETQRNKGNFPGRFSGRQFSNSRSEMNVSTLELGDSALYLCASSLELAGTDTQYFGPGTRLTVL.

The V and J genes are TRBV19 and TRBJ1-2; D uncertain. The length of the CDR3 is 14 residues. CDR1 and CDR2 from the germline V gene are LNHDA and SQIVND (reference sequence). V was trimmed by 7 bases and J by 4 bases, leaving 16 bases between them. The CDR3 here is CASTPQRSLYGYTF. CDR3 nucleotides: TGTGCCAGTACCCCCCAGCGGAGCCTCTATGGCTACACCTTC. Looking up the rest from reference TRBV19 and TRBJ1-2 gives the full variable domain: DGGITQSPKYLFRKEGQNVTLSCEQNLNHDAMYWYRQDPGQGLRLIYYSQIVNDFQKGDIAEGYSVSREKKESFPLTVTSAQKNPTAFYLCASTPQRSLYGYTFGSGTRLTVV.

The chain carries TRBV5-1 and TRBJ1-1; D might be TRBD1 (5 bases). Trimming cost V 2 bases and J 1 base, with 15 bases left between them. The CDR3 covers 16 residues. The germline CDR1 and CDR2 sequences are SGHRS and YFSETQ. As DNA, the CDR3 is TGCGCCAGCAGCTTCGGTGATTACAGGAGGAACACTGAAGCTTTCTTT. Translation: CASSFGDYRRNTEAFF. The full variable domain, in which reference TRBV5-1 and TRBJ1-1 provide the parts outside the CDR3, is KAGVTQTPRYLIKTRGQQVTLSCSPISGHRSVSWYQQTPGQGLQFLFEYFSETQRNKGNFPGRFSGRQFSNSRSEMNVSTLELGDSALYLCASSFGDYRRNTEAFFGQGTRLTVV.

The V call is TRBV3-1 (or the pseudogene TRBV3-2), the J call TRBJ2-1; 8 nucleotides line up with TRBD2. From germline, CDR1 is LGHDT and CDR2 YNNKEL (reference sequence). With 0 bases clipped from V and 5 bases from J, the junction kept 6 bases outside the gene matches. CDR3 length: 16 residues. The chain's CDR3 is CASSQDVPGGNNEQFF. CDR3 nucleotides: TGTGCCAGCAGCCAAGATGTTCCGGGGGGGAACAATGAGCAGTTCTTC.

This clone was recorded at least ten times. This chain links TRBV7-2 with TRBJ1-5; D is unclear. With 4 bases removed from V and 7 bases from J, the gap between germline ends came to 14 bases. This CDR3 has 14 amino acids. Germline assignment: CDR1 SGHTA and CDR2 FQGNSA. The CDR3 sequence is CASSSAILGQPQHF. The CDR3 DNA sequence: TGTGCCAGCAGCTCCGCGATACTAGGGCAGCCCCAGCATTTT.

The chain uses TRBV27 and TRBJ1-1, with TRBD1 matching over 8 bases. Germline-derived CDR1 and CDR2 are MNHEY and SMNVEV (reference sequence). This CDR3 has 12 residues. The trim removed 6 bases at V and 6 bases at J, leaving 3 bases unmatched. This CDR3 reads CASSSDRAEAFF. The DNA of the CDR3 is TGTGCCAGCAGCTCGGACAGGGCTGAAGCTTTCTTT.

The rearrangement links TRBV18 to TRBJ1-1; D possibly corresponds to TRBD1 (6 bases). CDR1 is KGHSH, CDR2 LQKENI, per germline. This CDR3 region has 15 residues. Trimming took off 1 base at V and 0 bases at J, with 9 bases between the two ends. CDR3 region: CASSPRGQMNTEAFF. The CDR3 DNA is TGTGCCAGCTCACCACGAGGACAGATGAACACTGAAGCTTTCTTT.

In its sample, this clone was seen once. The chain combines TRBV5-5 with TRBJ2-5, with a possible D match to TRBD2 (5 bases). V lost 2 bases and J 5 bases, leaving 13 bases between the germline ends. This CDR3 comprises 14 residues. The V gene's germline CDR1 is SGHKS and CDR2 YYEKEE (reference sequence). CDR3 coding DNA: TGTGCCAGCAGCTTCCGGGAAGGATGGGAGACCCAGTACTTC. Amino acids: CASSFREGWETQYF.

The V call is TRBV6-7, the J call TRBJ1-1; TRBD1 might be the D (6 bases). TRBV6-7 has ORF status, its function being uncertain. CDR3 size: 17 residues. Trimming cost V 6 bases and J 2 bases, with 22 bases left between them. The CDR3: CASRTTSGGAGNTEAFF. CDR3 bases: TGTGCCAGCAGAACCACCTCGGGGGGGGCAGGTAACACTGAAGCTTTCTTT.

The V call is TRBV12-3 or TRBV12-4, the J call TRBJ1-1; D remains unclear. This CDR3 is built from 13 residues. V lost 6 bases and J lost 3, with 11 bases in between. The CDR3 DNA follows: TGTGCCAGCAGCTTCGACGCGGACACTGAAGCTTTCTTT. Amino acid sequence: CASSFDADTEAFF.

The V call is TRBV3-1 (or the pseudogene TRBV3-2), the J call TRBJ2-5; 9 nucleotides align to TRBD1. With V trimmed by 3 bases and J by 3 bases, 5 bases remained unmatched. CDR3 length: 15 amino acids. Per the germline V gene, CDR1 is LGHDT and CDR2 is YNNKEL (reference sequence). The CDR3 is CASSQSDRGEETQYF. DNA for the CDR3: TGTGCCAGCAGCCAGTCGGACAGGGGTGAAGAGACCCAGTACTTC.

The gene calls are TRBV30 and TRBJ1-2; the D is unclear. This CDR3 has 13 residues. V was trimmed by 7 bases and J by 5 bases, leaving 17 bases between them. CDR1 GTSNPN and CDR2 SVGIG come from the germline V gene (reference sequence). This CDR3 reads CASGVRLLYGYTF. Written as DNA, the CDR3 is TGTGCCTCTGGAGTTCGCCTTCTTTATGGCTACACCTTC.

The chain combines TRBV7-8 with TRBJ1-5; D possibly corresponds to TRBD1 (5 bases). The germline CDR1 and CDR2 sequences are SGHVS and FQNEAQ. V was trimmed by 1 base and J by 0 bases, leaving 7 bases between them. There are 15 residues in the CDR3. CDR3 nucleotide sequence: TGTGCCAGCAGCTTAGTAGGGGATAGCAATCAGCCCCAGCATTTT. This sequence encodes CASSLVGDSNQPQHF.

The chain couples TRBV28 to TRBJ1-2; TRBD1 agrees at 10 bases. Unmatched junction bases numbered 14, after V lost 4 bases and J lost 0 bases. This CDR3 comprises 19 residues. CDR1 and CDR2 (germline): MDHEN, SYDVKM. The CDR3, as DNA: TGTGCCAGCAGTTCACCTCTAGGGGACAGGGGCACCTCTAACTATGGCTACACCTTC. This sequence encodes CASSSPLGDRGTSNYGYTF.

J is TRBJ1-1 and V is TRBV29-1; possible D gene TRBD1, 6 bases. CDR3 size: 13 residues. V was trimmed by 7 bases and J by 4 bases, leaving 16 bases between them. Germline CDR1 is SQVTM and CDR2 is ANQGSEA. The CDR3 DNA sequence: TGCAGCGGTAACAGGGTAAGCGGCACTGAAGCTTTCTTT. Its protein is CSGNRVSGTEAFF.

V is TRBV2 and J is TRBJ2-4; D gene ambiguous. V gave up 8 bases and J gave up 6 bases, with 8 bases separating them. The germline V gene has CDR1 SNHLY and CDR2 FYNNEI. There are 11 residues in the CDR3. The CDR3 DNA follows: TGTGCCAGCGGCACGGGAAACATTCAGTACTTC. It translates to CASGTGNIQYF.

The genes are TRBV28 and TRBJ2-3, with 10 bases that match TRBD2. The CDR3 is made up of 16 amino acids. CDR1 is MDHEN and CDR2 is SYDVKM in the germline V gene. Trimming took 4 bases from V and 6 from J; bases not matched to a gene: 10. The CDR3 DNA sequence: TGTGCCAGCAGTTCCTCCCCTACTAGCGGGGAGGATACGCAGTATTTT. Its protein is CASSSSPTSGEDTQYF.

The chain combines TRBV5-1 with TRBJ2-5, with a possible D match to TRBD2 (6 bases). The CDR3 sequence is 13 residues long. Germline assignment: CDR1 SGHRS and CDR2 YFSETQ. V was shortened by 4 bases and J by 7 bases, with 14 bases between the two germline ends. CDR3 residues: CASSLGGLGTQYF. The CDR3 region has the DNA TGCGCCAGCAGCCTCGGGGGTCTCGGGACCCAGTACTTC.

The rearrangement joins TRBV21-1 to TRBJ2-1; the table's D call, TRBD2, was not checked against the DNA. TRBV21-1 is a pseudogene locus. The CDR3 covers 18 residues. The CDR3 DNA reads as TGTGCCAGCAGCAAAGTTAGCCGTGAAGCCTACTCCTACAATGAGCAGTTCTTC. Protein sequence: CASSKVSREAYSYNEQFF.

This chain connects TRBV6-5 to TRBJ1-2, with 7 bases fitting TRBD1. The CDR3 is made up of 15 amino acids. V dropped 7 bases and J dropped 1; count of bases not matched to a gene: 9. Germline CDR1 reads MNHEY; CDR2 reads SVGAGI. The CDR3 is CASTRTGTDNYGYTF. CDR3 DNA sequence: TGTGCCAGCACCCGTACCGGGACAGATAACTATGGCTACACCTTC.

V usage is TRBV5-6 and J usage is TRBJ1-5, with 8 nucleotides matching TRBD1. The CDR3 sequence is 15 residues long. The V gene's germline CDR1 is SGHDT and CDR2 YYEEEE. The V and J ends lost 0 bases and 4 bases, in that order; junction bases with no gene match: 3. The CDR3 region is CASSLDGTGNQPQHF. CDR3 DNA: TGTGCCAGCAGCTTGGACGGGACAGGAAATCAGCCCCAGCATTTT.

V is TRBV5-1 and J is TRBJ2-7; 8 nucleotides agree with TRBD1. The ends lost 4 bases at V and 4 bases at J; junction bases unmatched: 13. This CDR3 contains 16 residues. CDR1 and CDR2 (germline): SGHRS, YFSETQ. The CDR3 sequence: CASSPAGTGSSYEQYF. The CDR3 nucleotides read TGCGCCAGCAGCCCAGCCGGGACAGGATCCTCATACGAGCAGTACTTC.

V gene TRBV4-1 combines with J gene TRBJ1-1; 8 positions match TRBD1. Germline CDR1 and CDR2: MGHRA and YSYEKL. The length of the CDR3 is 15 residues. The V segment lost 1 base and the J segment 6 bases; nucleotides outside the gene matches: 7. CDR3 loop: CASSQVPGGRAEAFF. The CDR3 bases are TGCGCCAGCAGCCAAGTCCCAGGGGGCCGGGCTGAAGCTTTCTTT.

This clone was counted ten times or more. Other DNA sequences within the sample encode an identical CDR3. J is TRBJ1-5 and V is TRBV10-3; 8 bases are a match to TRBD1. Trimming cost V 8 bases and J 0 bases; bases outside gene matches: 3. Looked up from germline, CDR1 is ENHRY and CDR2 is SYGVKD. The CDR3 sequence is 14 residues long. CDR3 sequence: CAIGTGDSNQPQHF. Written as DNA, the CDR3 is TGTGCCATCGGGACAGGAGATAGCAATCAGCCCCAGCATTTT.

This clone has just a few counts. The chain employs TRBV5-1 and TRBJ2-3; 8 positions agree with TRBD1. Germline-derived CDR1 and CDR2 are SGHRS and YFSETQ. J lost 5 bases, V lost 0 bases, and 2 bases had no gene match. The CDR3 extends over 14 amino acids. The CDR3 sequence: CASSLGQGLDTQYF. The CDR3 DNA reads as TGCGCCAGCAGCTTGGGACAGGGGTTAGATACGCAGTATTTT.